The 5 T cell receptor beta chains below come from one sample, sequenced in a study of T cell changes during pregnancy in multiple sclerosis. Assay used: immunoSEQ multiplex PCR; TCRdb lists only in-frame clones, some missing. This sample carries approximately 60,000 clones, around 93% of them seen once, and the ten largest clones take 3.6%. Sequenced here: peripheral blood, sampled after pregnancy. Receptors originate from a female donor in good health, enrolled as a control in a pregnancy study.

The rearrangement joins TRBV19 to TRBJ2-2; 8 positions match TRBD1. Germline CDR1 and CDR2: LNHDA and SQIVND (reference sequence). V was clipped by 8 bases and J by 2 bases; unmatched bases: 10. The CDR3 runs 16 residues. CDR3 sequence: CASGEVGQGNTGELFF. In DNA form, the CDR3 reads TGTGCCAGTGGGGAGGTAGGACAGGGAAACACCGGGGAGCTGTTTTTT.

The chain links TRBV30 to TRBJ2-3; TRBD2 might be the D (7 bases). V was shortened by 2 bases and J by 0 bases, with 12 bases between the two germline ends. Germline values: CDR1 GTSNPN, CDR2 SVGIG (reference sequence). This CDR3 comprises 15 residues. The CDR3 coding sequence is TGTGCCTGGAGTTATAGGGGGGGGAGCACAGATACGCAGTATTTT. Amino acids: CAWSYRGGSTDTQYF.

V is TRBV6-5 and J is TRBJ1-3; D might be TRBD1 (5 bases). This CDR3 contains 15 residues. CDR1 is MNHEY, CDR2 SVGAGI, per germline. The ends were cut back, 10 bases at V and 0 bases at J, with 16 bases in the middle. CDR3 sequence reads: CATARGMGSGNTIYF. The CDR3 DNA reads as TGTGCCACAGCAAGGGGTATGGGCTCTGGAAACACCATATATTTT.

The chain employs TRBV7-2 and TRBJ2-2; TRBD2 agrees at 7 bases. The CDR3 is made up of 13 amino acids. Germline CDR1 is SGHTA and CDR2 is FQGNSA. The V and J ends lost 9 bases and 0 bases, in that order; junction bases with no gene match: 1. DNA of the CDR3: TGTGCCAGGGGGACTACGAACACCGGGGAGCTGTTTTTT. It encodes CARGTTNTGELFF.

The rearrangement uses TRBV5-1 and TRBJ1-1; TRBD1 is a possible D gene (6 bases). The V and J ends lost 2 bases and 6 bases respectively, with 14 bases between them. This CDR3 has 14 amino acids. Germline CDR1 and CDR2: SGHRS and YFSETQ. CDR3 bases: TGCGCCAGCAGCTTATTGACAGGTGCCCCTGAAGCTTTCTTT. Amino acid sequence: CASSLLTGAPEAFF.